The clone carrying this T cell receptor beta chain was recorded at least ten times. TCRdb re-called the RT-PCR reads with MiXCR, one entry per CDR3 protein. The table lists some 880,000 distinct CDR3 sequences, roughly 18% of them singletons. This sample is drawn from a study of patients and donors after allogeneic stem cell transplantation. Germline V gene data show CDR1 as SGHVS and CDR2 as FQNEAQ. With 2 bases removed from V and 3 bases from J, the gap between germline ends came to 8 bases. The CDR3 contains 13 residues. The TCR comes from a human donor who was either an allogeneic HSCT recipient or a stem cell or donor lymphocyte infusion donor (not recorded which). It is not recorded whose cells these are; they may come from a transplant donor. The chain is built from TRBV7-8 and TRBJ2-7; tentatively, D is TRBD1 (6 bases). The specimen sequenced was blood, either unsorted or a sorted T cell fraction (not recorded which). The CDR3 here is CASSLRGYYEQYF. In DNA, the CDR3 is TGTGCCAGCAGCTTAAGGGGGTACTACGAGCAGTACTTC.